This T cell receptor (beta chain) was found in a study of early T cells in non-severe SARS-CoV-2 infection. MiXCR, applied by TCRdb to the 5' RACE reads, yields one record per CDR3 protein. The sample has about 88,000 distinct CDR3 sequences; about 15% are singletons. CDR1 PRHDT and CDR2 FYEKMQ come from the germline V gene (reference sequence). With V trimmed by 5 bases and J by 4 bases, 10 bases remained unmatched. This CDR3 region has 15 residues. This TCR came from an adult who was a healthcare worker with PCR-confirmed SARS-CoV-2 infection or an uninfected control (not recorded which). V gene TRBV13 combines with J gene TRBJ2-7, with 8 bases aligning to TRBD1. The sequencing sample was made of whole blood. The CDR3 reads CASSLGQGREYEQYF. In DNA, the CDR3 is TGTGCCAGCAGCCTCGGACAGGGAAGGGAGTACGAGCAGTACTTC. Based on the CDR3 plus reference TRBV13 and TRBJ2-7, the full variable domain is AAGVIQSPRHLIKEKRETATLKCYPIPRHDTVYWYQQGPGQDPQFLISFYEKMQSDKGSIPDRFSAQQFSDYHSELNMSSLELGDSALYFCASSLGQGREYEQYFGPGTRLTVT.